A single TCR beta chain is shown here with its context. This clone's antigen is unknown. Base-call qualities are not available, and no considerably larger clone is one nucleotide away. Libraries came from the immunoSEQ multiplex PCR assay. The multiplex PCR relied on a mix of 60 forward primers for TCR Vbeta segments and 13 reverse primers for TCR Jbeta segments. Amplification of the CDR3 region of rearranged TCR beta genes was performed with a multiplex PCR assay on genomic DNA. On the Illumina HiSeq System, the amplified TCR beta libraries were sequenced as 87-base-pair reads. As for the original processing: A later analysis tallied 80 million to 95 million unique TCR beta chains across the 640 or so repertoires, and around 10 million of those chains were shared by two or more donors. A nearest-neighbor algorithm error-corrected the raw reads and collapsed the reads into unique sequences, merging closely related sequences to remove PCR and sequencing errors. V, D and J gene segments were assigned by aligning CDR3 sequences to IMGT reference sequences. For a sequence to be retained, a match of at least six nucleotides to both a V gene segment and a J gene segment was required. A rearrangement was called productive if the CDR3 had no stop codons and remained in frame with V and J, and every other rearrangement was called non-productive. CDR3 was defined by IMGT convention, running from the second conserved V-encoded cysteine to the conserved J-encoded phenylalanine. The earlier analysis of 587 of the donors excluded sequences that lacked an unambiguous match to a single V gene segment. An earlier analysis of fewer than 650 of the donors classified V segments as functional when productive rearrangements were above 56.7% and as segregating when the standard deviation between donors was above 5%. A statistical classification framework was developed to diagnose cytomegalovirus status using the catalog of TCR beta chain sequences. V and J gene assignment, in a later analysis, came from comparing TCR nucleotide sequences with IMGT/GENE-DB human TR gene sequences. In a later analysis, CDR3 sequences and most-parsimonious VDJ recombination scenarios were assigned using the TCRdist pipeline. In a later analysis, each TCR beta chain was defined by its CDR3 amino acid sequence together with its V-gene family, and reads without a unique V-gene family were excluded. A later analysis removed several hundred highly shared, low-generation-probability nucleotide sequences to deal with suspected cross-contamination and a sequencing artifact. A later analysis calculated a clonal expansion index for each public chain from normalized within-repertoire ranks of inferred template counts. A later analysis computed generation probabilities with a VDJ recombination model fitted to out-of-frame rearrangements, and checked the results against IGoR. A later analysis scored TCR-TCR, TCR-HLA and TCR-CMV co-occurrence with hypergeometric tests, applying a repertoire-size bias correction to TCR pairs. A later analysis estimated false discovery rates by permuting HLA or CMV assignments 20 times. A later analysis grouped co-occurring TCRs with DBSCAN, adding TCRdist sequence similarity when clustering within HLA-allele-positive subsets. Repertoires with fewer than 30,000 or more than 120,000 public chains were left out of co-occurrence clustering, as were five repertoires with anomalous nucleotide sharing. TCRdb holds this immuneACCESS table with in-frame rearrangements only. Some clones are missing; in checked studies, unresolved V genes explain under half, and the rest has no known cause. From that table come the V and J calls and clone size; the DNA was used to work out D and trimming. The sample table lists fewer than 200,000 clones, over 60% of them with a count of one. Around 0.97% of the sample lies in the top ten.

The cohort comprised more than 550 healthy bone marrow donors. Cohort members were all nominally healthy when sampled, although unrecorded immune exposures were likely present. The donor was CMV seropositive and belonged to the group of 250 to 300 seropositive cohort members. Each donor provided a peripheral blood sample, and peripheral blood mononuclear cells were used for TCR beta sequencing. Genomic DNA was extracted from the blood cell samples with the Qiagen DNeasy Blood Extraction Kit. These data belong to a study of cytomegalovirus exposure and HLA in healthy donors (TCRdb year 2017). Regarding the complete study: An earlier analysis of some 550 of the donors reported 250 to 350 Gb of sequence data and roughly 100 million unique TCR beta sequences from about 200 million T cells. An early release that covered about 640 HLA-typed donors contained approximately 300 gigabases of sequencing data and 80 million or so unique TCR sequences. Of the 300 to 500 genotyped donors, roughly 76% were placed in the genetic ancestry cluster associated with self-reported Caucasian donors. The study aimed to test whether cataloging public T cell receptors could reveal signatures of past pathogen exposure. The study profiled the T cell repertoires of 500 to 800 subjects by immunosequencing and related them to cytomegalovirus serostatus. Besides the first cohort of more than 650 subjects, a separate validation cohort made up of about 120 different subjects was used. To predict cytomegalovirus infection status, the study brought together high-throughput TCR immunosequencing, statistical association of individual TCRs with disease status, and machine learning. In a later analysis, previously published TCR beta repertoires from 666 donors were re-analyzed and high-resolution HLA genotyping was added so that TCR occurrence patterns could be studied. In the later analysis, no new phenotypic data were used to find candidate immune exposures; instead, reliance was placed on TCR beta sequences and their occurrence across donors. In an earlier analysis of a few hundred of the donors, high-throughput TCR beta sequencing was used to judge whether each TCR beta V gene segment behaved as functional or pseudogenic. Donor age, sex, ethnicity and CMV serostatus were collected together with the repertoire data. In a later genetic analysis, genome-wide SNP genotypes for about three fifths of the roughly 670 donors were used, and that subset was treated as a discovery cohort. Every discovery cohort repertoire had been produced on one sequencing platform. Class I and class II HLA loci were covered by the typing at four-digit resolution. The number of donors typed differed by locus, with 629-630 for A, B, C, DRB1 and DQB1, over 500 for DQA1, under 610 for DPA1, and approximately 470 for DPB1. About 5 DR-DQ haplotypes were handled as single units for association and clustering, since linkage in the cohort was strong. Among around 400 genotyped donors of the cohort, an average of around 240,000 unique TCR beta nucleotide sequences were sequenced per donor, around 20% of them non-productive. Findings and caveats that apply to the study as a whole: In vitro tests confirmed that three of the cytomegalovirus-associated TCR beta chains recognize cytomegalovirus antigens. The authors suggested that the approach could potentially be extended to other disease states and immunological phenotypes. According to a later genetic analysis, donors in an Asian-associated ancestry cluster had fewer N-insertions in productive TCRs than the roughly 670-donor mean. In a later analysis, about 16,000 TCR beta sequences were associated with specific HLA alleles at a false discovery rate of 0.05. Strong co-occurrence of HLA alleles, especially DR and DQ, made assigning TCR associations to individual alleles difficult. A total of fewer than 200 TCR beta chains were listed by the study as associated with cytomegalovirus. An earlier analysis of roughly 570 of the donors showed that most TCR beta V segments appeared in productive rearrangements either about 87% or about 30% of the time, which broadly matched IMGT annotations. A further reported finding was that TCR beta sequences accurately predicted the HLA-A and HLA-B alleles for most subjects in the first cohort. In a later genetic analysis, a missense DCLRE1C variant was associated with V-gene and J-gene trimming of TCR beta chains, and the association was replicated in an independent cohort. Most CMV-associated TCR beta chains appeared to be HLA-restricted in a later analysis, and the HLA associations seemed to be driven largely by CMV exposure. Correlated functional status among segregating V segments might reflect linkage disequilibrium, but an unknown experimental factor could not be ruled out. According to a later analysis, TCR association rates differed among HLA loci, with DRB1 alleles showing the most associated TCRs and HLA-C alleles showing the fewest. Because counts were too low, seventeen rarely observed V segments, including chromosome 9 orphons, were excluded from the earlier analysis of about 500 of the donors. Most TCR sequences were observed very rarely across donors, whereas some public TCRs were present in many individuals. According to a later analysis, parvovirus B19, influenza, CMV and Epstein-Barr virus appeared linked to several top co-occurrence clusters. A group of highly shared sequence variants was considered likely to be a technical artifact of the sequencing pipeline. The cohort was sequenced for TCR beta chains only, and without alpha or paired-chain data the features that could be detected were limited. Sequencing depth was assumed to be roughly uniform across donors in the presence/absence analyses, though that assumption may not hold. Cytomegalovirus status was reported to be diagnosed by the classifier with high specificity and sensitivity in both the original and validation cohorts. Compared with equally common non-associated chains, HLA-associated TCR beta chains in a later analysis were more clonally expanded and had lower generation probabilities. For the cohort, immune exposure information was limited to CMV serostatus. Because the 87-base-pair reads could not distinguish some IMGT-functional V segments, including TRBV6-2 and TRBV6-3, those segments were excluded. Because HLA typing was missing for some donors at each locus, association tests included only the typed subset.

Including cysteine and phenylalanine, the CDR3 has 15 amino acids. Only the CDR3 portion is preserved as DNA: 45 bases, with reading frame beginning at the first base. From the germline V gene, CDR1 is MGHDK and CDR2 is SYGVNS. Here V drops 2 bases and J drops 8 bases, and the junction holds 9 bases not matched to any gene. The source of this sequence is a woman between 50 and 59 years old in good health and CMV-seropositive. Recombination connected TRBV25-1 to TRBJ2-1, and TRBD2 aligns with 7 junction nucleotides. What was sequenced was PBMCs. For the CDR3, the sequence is CASSEAGVPGDEQFF. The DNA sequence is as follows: TGTGCCAGCAGTGAAGCGGGAGTCCCCGGCGATGAGCAGTTCTTC.